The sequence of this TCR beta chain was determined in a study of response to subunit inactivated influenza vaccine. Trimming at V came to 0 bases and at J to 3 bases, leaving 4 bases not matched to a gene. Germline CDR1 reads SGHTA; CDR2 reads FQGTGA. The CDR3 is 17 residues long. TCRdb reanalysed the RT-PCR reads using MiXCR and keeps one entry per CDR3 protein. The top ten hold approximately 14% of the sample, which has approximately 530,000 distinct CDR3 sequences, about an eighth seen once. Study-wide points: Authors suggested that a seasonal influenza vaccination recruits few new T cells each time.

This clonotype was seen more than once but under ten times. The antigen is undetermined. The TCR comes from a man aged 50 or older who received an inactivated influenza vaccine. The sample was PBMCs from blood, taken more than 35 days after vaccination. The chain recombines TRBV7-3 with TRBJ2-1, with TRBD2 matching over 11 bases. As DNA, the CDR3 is TGTGCCAGCAGCTTAACGCCCACTAGCGGGGGCTACAATGAGCAGTTCTTC. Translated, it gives CASSLTPTSGGYNEQFF.